The rows below give T cell receptor beta chains drawn from one sample of a study of blood T cell repertoires in COVID-19. Clones were read by immunoSEQ multiplex PCR, and TCRdb kept only the in-frame ones, dropping some. This sample yields hundreds of thousands of clones, of which 86% are seen a single time; more than 1.4% belongs to the top ten. The sample comprised peripheral blood. The receptors stem from a woman aged 25-40 years with active or convalescent COVID-19. Each CDR3 is given with its conserved first and last residue. The order of the fields is CDR3 DNA, CDR3 protein, J gene, V gene, D gene, clone size. D genes are given only for firm matches. Size is omitted from some rows. Given values are once, few, many or a class for expanded clones.

CDR3nt: TGTGCCAGTAGTATCGGGCCAGGGGCACTGAACACTGAAGCTTTCTTT
CDR3aa: CASSIGPGALNTEAFF
j_gene: TRBJ1-1
v_gene: TRBV19
d_gene: NA
abundance: NA

CDR3nt: TGCAGCGTTGAACAGGGAAGGAGCTCTGGAAACACCATATATTTT
CDR3aa: CSVEQGRSSGNTIYF
j_gene: TRBJ1-3
v_gene: TRBV29-1
d_gene: NA
abundance: NA

CDR3nt: TGTGCCAGCAGGCCGGGACACCTGAACACTGAAGCTTTCTTT
CDR3aa: CASRPGHLNTEAFF
j_gene: TRBJ1-1
v_gene: TRBV27
d_gene: NA
abundance: NA

CDR3nt: TGTGCCAGTAGTACCTTCAATACAGGGGGCTATGGCTACACCTTC
CDR3aa: CASSTFNTGGYGYTF
j_gene: TRBJ1-2
v_gene: TRBV19
d_gene: TRBD1
abundance: NA

CDR3nt: TGTGCCAGCAGTAACACCCCGCCCCAGCATTTT
CDR3aa: CASSNTPPQHF
j_gene: TRBJ1-5
v_gene: TRBV2
d_gene: NA
abundance: NA

CDR3nt: TGTGCCAGCAGCCCGAGTACCACCGGGGAGCTGTTTTTT
CDR3aa: CASSPSTTGELFF
j_gene: TRBJ2-2
v_gene: TRBV5-5
d_gene: NA
abundance: NA

CDR3nt: TGTGCCAGTAGTATAGGCGGGAACACTGAAGCTTTCTTT
CDR3aa: CASSIGGNTEAFF
j_gene: TRBJ1-1
v_gene: TRBV19
d_gene: NA
abundance: NA

CDR3nt: TGTGCCAGCAGCTTAGCTAGCGGGGGGACTGTAGAGCAGTACTTC
CDR3aa: CASSLASGGTVEQYF
j_gene: TRBJ2-7
v_gene: TRBV7-9
d_gene: TRBD2
abundance: NA

CDR3nt: TGTGCCAGCAGCTTAGCGCTACAGGGTCCGCGGGAAAAACTGTTTTTT
CDR3aa: CASSLALQGPREKLFF
j_gene: TRBJ1-4
v_gene: TRBV7-8
d_gene: NA
abundance: NA

CDR3nt: TGCGCCAGCAGCGGCGGACAGGTTTCAGATACGCAGTATTTT
CDR3aa: CASSGGQVSDTQYF
j_gene: TRBJ2-3
v_gene: TRBV5-1
d_gene: TRBD1
abundance: NA

CDR3nt: TGTGCCAGTGGAGATCCCTCTAAGACCTTC
CDR3aa: CASGDPSKTF
j_gene: TRBJ1-2
v_gene: TRBV19
d_gene: NA
abundance: NA

CDR3nt: TGTGCCAGCAGTGCGGAGGGGTTAAACGAGCAGTACTTC
CDR3aa: CASSAEGLNEQYF
j_gene: TRBJ2-7
v_gene: TRBV2
d_gene: NA
abundance: NA

CDR3nt: TGTGCCAGTACCCCGATGGGACAGGGGGCTAACTATGGCTACACCTTC
CDR3aa: CASTPMGQGANYGYTF
j_gene: TRBJ1-2
v_gene: TRBV19
d_gene: TRBD1
abundance: NA

CDR3nt: TGTGCCAGCAGCTTGGGACGGGGAAGCTATGGCTACACCTTC
CDR3aa: CASSLGRGSYGYTF
j_gene: TRBJ1-2
v_gene: TRBV5-6
d_gene: NA
abundance: NA

CDR3nt: TGTGCCAGCAGATTCGGTGATGAAAAACTGTTTTTT
CDR3aa: CASRFGDEKLFF
j_gene: TRBJ1-4
v_gene: TRBV6-5
d_gene: NA
abundance: NA

CDR3nt: TGTGCCAGCAGCTTGGTGGGCAGGGGCATAAACACCATATATTTT
CDR3aa: CASSLVGRGINTIYF
j_gene: TRBJ1-3
v_gene: TRBV5-5
d_gene: NA
abundance: NA

CDR3nt: TGCGCCAGCAGCTTGGTCTCCGGGACTAGCGGAATCAATGAGCAGTTCTTC
CDR3aa: CASSLVSGTSGINEQFF
j_gene: TRBJ2-1
v_gene: TRBV5-1
d_gene: TRBD2
abundance: NA

CDR3nt: TGCAGCGTTGAGGAGCCAGGGGGCGGAAACACCATATATTTT
CDR3aa: CSVEEPGGGNTIYF
j_gene: TRBJ1-3
v_gene: TRBV29-1
d_gene: TRBD1
abundance: few

CDR3nt: TGCGCCAGCAGCCTCGGGGGGGGCTCCTACGAGCAGTACTTC
CDR3aa: CASSLGGGSYEQYF
j_gene: TRBJ2-7
v_gene: TRBV4-1
d_gene: TRBD2
abundance: NA

CDR3nt: TGTGCCATCACAGCAGGGGGCATAGGGGGCTACACCTTC
CDR3aa: CAITAGGIGGYTF
j_gene: TRBJ1-2
v_gene: TRBV2
d_gene: TRBD1
abundance: NA

CDR3nt: TGCGCCAGCAGTAGATGGCCCGGACTAGCGGTGCAAGAGACCCAGTACTTC
CDR3aa: CASSRWPGLAVQETQYF
j_gene: TRBJ2-5
v_gene: TRBV5-1
d_gene: TRBD2
abundance: NA

CDR3nt: TGTGCCAGCAGTGAAGGGGGGGTTGGCTACACCTTC
CDR3aa: CASSEGGVGYTF
j_gene: TRBJ1-2
v_gene: TRBV6-1
d_gene: NA
abundance: once

CDR3nt: TGTGCCACCAGCCCAGGAGGGTCCCTTTCCTACGAGCAGTACTTC
CDR3aa: CATSPGGSLSYEQYF
j_gene: TRBJ2-7
v_gene: TRBV15
d_gene: NA
abundance: few

CDR3nt: TGCGCCAGCAGCTTGGCCCCGACTAGCGGGGTCTACGAGCAGTACTTC
CDR3aa: CASSLAPTSGVYEQYF
j_gene: TRBJ2-7
v_gene: TRBV5-1
d_gene: TRBD2
abundance: NA

CDR3nt: TGTGCCAGCAGTGACCTAGCGGGCAGCTCCTACAATGAGCAGTTCTTC
CDR3aa: CASSDLAGSSYNEQFF
j_gene: TRBJ2-1
v_gene: TRBV2
d_gene: TRBD2
abundance: NA

CDR3nt: TGTGCCAGCAGCCAATTGACAGGGGGCATCTATGGCTACACCTTC
CDR3aa: CASSQLTGGIYGYTF
j_gene: TRBJ1-2
v_gene: TRBV14
d_gene: TRBD1
abundance: few

CDR3nt: TGTGCCAGTAGTAACCGTGATTGGCTTAATGAAAAACTGTTTTTT
CDR3aa: CASSNRDWLNEKLFF
j_gene: TRBJ1-4
v_gene: TRBV19
d_gene: NA
abundance: NA

CDR3nt: TGTGCCTGGAGTGTACCCTCAGGTCAGCCCCAGCATTTT
CDR3aa: CAWSVPSGQPQHF
j_gene: TRBJ1-5
v_gene: TRBV30
d_gene: NA
abundance: NA

CDR3nt: TGTGCCAGCAGTCGACTAGCGGGGTACAATGAGCAGTTCTTC
CDR3aa: CASSRLAGYNEQFF
j_gene: TRBJ2-1
v_gene: TRBV27
d_gene: TRBD2
abundance: NA

CDR3nt: TGTGCCAGCAGTGAATGGGCCGGGACAGGGAAAATTAACTATGGCTACACCTTC
CDR3aa: CASSEWAGTGKINYGYTF
j_gene: TRBJ1-2
v_gene: TRBV2
d_gene: TRBD1
abundance: few

CDR3nt: TGTGCCAGCAGCTTAGCGAGCGGGAGCTCCTACAATGAGCAGTTCTTC
CDR3aa: CASSLASGSSYNEQFF
j_gene: TRBJ2-1
v_gene: TRBV7-6
d_gene: TRBD2
abundance: NA

CDR3nt: TGCGCCAGCAGCGCTCTGTCTGGAGGACAGGGATCCTCCGGGGCCAACGTCCTGACTTTC
CDR3aa: CASSALSGGQGSSGANVLTF
j_gene: TRBJ2-6
v_gene: TRBV5-1
d_gene: TRBD1
abundance: NA

CDR3nt: TGTGCCAGCAGCTTATGGCAGGCTGGAGGAACTAATGAAAAACTGTTTTTT
CDR3aa: CASSLWQAGGTNEKLFF
j_gene: TRBJ1-4
v_gene: TRBV7-9
d_gene: NA
abundance: NA

CDR3nt: TGTGCCAGCAGCCCAAATAGTTTTAGCGGGGGGGAAAACATTCAGTACTTC
CDR3aa: CASSPNSFSGGENIQYF
j_gene: TRBJ2-4
v_gene: TRBV3-1/TRBV3-2
d_gene: TRBD2
abundance: NA

CDR3nt: TGTGCCAGCAGCCCAGGGGTAGGTCTGCCCCAGCATTTT
CDR3aa: CASSPGVGLPQHF
j_gene: TRBJ1-5
v_gene: TRBV5-5
d_gene: NA
abundance: NA

CDR3nt: TGTGCCAGCAGCCAAGAGGGAGGGGGGACCGGGGAGCTGTTTTTT
CDR3aa: CASSQEGGGTGELFF
j_gene: TRBJ2-2
v_gene: TRBV4-2
d_gene: NA
abundance: NA

CDR3nt: TGTGCCAGCAGTCGAACAGGGGTAGTCAATCAGCCCCAGCATTTT
CDR3aa: CASSRTGVVNQPQHF
j_gene: TRBJ1-5
v_gene: TRBV2
d_gene: TRBD1
abundance: NA

CDR3nt: TGTGCCGCGCAGGGACTGTTAGGAAACACCATATATTTT
CDR3aa: CAAQGLLGNTIYF
j_gene: TRBJ1-3
v_gene: TRBV10-3
d_gene: NA
abundance: few

CDR3nt: TGTGCCAGCAGCTGGACAGGGGCCAGCACAGATACGCAGTATTTT
CDR3aa: CASSWTGASTDTQYF
j_gene: TRBJ2-3
v_gene: TRBV9
d_gene: TRBD1
abundance: NA